This T cell receptor (beta chain) derives from a study of blood T cell repertoires in COVID-19. Looking at the study overall: Acute and convalescent COVID-19 samples came from the United States, Italy and Spain.

Germline lookup yields CDR1 SGHRS and CDR2 YFSETQ. The CDR3 loop spans 14 amino acids. V was clipped by 5 bases and J by 2 bases; unmatched bases: 6. Sequenced by immunoSEQ multiplex PCR; TCRdb stores in-frame clones only, minus some. The sample shows about 120,000 clones, about 83% of them seen only once. The receptor was derived from a man in his sixties with acute or convalescent COVID-19. The sequenced sample consisted of peripheral blood. This chain links TRBV5-1 with TRBJ2-7, with TRBD2 identical over 8 bases. In DNA, the CDR3 is TGCGCCAGCAGAGGACTAGCACCCGCCTACGAGCAGTACTTC. Translating gives CASRGLAPAYEQYF.